These 15 T cell receptor beta chains share one sample of origin, sequenced in a study of T cell changes during pregnancy in multiple sclerosis. Profiling relied on immunoSEQ multiplex PCR, and the TCRdb table lists in-frame clones only, not all of them. This sample has 39,000 or so clones, with 90% found just once. This specimen was CD8+ T cells from peripheral blood mononuclear cells, taken in the first trimester of pregnancy. These receptors were collected from a female donor with multiple sclerosis, enrolled in a pregnancy study.

V is TRBV19 and J is TRBJ2-2; D ambiguous. Per the germline V gene, CDR1 is LNHDA and CDR2 is SQIVND (reference sequence). The CDR3 extends over 13 amino acids. Trimming removed 6 bases at V and 4 bases at J, with 9 bases between. The CDR3: CASSLTSTGELFF. Written as DNA, the CDR3 is TGTGCCAGTAGCCTGACAAGCACCGGGGAGCTGTTTTTT.

This CDR3 is CASSLRQTFYGYTF. In nucleotides, the CDR3 is TGTGCCAGCAGCTTGCGACAGACCTTCTATGGCTACACCTTC. The V and J genes are TRBV5-6 and TRBJ1-2; TRBD1 is a possible D gene (5 bases). CDR1 and CDR2 from the germline V gene are SGHDT and YYEEEE. Trimming pared 1 base from V and 4 bases from J, leaving 11 bases between. CDR3 length: 14 residues. Supplemented by reference TRBV5-6 and TRBJ1-2, the full variable domain reads DAGVTQSPTHLIKTRGQQVTLRCSPKSGHDTVSWYQQALGQGPQFIFQYYEEEERQRGNFPDRFSGHQFPNYSSELNVNALLLGDSALYLCASSLRQTFYGYTFGSGTRLTVV.

This chain uses TRBV5-8 with TRBJ2-5; D may be TRBD2 (6 bases). Per the germline V gene, CDR1 is SGHTS and CDR2 is YDEGEE. The V and J ends lost 3 bases and 2 bases respectively, with 11 bases between them. The CDR3 sequence is 14 residues long. The CDR3 DNA reads TGTGCCAGCAGCTCCGGGACTGGTCAAGAGACCCAGTACTTC. It translates to CASSSGTGQETQYF.

V gene TRBV7-6 combines with J gene TRBJ2-1, with D tentatively TRBD2 (7 bases). V was shortened by 8 bases and J by 2 bases, with 16 bases between the two germline ends. This CDR3 has 15 amino acids. Germline V gives CDR1 SGHVS, CDR2 FNYEAQ. The CDR3 sequence is CASSQGGGPYNEQFF. The CDR3 DNA is TGTGCCAGCTCCCAGGGAGGGGGGCCCTACAATGAGCAGTTCTTC.

J is TRBJ2-7 and V is TRBV28; 8 bases fit TRBD2. The CDR3 extends over 14 amino acids. From germline, CDR1 is MDHEN and CDR2 SYDVKM. The J segment lost 5 bases and the V segment lost 3 bases, leaving 6 bases of the junction unmatched. CDR3 DNA: TGTGCCAGCAGTTTCCGCGGGAGGAGTAACGAGCAGTACTTC. Translated, it gives CASSFRGRSNEQYF.

The rearrangement uses TRBV7-6 and TRBJ1-1; TRBD1 aligns across 7 bases. Germline V lookup: CDR1 SGHVS, CDR2 FNYEAQ. Losses at the gene ends were 2 bases for V and 3 bases for J; bases not matched to a gene: 21. The CDR3 runs to 20 residues. The CDR3 DNA is TGTGCCAGCAGCTTATCGGCGCCGGGACAGAGTCAGGGTTTCGACACTGAAGCTTTCTTT. Encoded protein: CASSLSAPGQSQGFDTEAFF. The full variable domain, with the rest looked up from reference TRBV7-6 and TRBJ1-1, is GAGVSQSPRYKVTKRGQDVALRCDPISGHVSLYWYRQALGQGPEFLTYFNYEAQQDKSGLPNDRFSAERPEGSISTLTIQRTEQRDSAMYRCASSLSAPGQSQGFDTEAFFGQGTRLTVV.

The chain is built from TRBV4-3 and TRBJ2-1, with D possibly being TRBD1 (7 bases). This CDR3 has 15 amino acids. Looked up from germline, CDR1 is LGHNA and CDR2 is YSLEER. Deletions cut 3 bases from V and 6 bases from J, with 15 bases between. The CDR3 DNA sequence: TGCGCCAGCAGCCAGGGGTCAGGGGGAGGCAATGAGCAGTTCTTC. It translates to CASSQGSGGGNEQFF.

The J gene is TRBJ1-2, the V gene TRBV19, with a possible D match to TRBD1 (5 bases). The germline CDR1 and CDR2 sequences are LNHDA and SQIVND (reference sequence). This CDR3 contains 15 residues. V was trimmed by 3 bases and J by 3 bases, leaving 14 bases between them. CDR3 sequence reads: CASSIPTASHYGYTF. CDR3 bases: TGTGCCAGTAGTATCCCGACAGCCTCTCACTATGGCTACACCTTC.

The V call is TRBV7-8, the J call TRBJ1-5; D is ambiguous. Trimming took 2 bases from V and 4 from J, leaving 15 bases between them. Germline V gene data show CDR1 as SGHVS and CDR2 as FQNEAQ. The CDR3 consists of 16 residues. CDR3 DNA sequence: TGTGCCAGCAGCTTATCCCGGGTAGGGAGGAATCAGCCCCAGCATTTT. Translating it yields CASSLSRVGRNQPQHF.

This clone was seen a single time. The chain employs TRBV6-5 and TRBJ2-7; 7 positions agree with TRBD2. The junction had 2 bases not matched to a gene; V was cut back by 1 base and J by 2 bases. CDR1 MNHEY and CDR2 SVGAGI come from the germline V gene. The CDR3 covers 14 residues. The CDR3 coding sequence is TGTGCCAGCAGTTACTTGGGGGGGGCCTACGAGCAGTACTTC. Translated, it gives CASSYLGGAYEQYF.

The chain couples TRBV7-8 to TRBJ2-7; possibly TRBD2 for D (5 bases). V was clipped by 1 base and J by 4 bases, with 11 bases between them. CDR1 and CDR2 (germline): SGHVS, FQNEAQ. This CDR3 is 14 amino acids long. In DNA form, the CDR3 reads TGTGCCAGCAGCTTAGAGGGTCGGGGTTACGAGCAGTACTTC. It is translated as CASSLEGRGYEQYF.

With regard to this clone: Mismatch with germline at one junction end may stem from a read error. The J gene is TRBJ1-2, the V gene TRBV19; possible D gene TRBD1, 6 bases. The CDR3 sequence is 14 residues long. Germline V lookup: CDR1 LNHDA, CDR2 SQIVND (reference sequence). CDR3 in DNA: TGTGCCAGTAGTTTAGAACAGGGTTACTATGGCTACACCTTC. It translates to CASSLEQGYYGYTF.

DNA of the CDR3: TGCGCCAGCAGCCAAGGGCCAGGGGGCTTGGAGACCCAGTACTTC. Residues: CASSQGPGGLETQYF. V usage is TRBV4-1 and J usage is TRBJ2-5; 8 bases fit TRBD1. From germline, CDR1 is MGHRA and CDR2 YSYEKL. V gave up 1 base and J gave up 5 bases; unmatched junction bases: 6. This CDR3 region has 15 residues.

This clone was seen a single time. Here the CDR3 reads CASSSGQGSNQPQHF. The CDR3 DNA is TGTGCCAGCAGTTCTGGGCAGGGTAGCAATCAGCCCCAGCATTTT. The rearrangement joins TRBV6-5 to TRBJ1-5, with D possibly matching TRBD1 (5 bases). Per germline, CDR1 MNHEY and CDR2 SVGAGI. The V end lost 4 bases, the J end lost 0 bases, and 10 bases lay between the germline ends. This CDR3 comprises 15 residues.

The chain joins TRBV5-6 to TRBJ1-2; D call uncertain. The CDR3 has 18 residues. Germline CDR1 SGHDT, CDR2 YYEEEE. V lost 1 base and J lost 0, with 19 bases in between. This CDR3 reads CASSLFVYLLRANYGYTF. The CDR3 DNA follows: TGTGCCAGCAGCTTGTTCGTCTACCTCCTACGGGCTAACTATGGCTACACCTTC.